This is a list of T cell receptor beta chains from one sample in a study of regulatory T cells in long-lasting Graves disease. TCRdb reprocessed the multiplex PCR reads via MiXCR and lists one record per CDR3 protein. This sample has a few hundred thousand distinct CDR3 sequences, with about 16% found just once. These data were also filed under a second study, of T cells in Graves' hyperthyroidism and ophthalmopathy.

Sequences were derived from peripheral blood mononuclear cells (PBMCs), sampled at new diagnosis, from a patient treated with antithyroid drugs. These receptors were obtained from a woman between 18 and 29 years old with Graves disease. Each CDR3 is given with its conserved first and last residue. D genes are given only for firm matches. Only part of the rows carry a size: once, few, many, or a class if the clone is expanded.

j_gene	abundance	v_gene	d_gene	CDR3aa	CDR3nt
TRBJ2-4	.	TRBV6-5	.	CASSYSIPEQNKAKNIQYF	TGTGCCAGCAGTTACTCGATTCCGGAGCAGAACAAAGCCAAAAACATTCAGTACTTC
TRBJ2-1	.	TRBV29-1	.	CSVVTGDGGTLLNEQFF	TGCAGCGTTGTTACCGGAGATGGGGGGACTCTCTTGAATGAGCAGTTCTTC
TRBJ1-1	.	TRBV15	.	CATSRGAEAFF	TGTGCCACCAGCAGAGGAGCGGAAGCTTTCTTT
TRBJ2-3	many	TRBV27	.	CASSPRVADTQYF	TGTGCCAGCAGTCCCCGAGTTGCGGATACGCAGTATTTT
TRBJ1-2	many	TRBV28	.	CASSWGTDYGYTF	TGTGCCAGCAGTTGGGGGACCGACTATGGCTACACCTTC
TRBJ2-3	many	TRBV28	.	CASSSINQRSTDTQYF	TGTGCCAGCAGTTCTATAAACCAGCGGTCCACAGATACGCAGTATTTT
TRBJ1-6	few	TRBV28	.	CATRGRSQPLHF	TGTGCCACCCGAGGGCGATCCCAACCCCTCCACTTT
TRBJ2-7	many	TRBV6-9	TRBD1	CASSYTGETYEQYF	TGTGCCAGCAGTTACACAGGGGAAACCTACGAGCAGTACTTC
TRBJ2-5	many	TRBV28	.	CASSLLQIRTRQETQYF	TGTGCCAGCAGTTTACTGCAGATAAGGACCAGGCAAGAGACCCAGTACTTC
TRBJ2-7	many	TRBV29-1	.	CSVSGISYEQYF	TGCAGCGTATCAGGGATTAGCTACGAGCAGTACTTC
TRBJ2-1	many	TRBV15	TRBD2	CATSPRTSGNEQFF	TGTGCCACCAGCCCTCGGACTAGCGGCAATGAGCAGTTCTTC
TRBJ2-1	many	TRBV7-9	.	CASSPQAFEQFF	TGTGCCAGCAGCCCTCAAGCGTTTGAGCAGTTCTTC
TRBJ2-7	few	TRBV19	.	CASSMLDEQYF	TGTGCCAGTAGTATGTTGGACGAGCAGTACTTC
TRBJ2-1	.	TRBV6-5	TRBD2	CASSYRRLAGVPYNEQFF	TGTGCCAGCAGTTACAGGAGACTAGCGGGAGTCCCCTACAATGAGCAGTTCTTC
TRBJ2-5	.	TRBV7-3	TRBD1	CASSLREQGAIQETQYF	TGTGCCAGCAGTCTAAGGGAGCAGGGGGCTATCCAAGAGACCCAGTACTTC
TRBJ2-3	many	TRBV4-3	TRBD1	CASSARDRGLVDTQYF	TGCGCCAGCAGCGCCCGGGACAGGGGGCTTGTAGATACGCAGTATTTT
TRBJ2-7	.	TRBV10-2	.	CASSNPTGQYF	TGCGCCAGCAGTAACCCCACCGGGCAGTACTTC
TRBJ2-7	many	TRBV27	.	CASSSERGLNEQYF	TGTGCCAGCAGTTCGGAAAGGGGGTTGAACGAGCAGTACTTC
TRBJ2-1	many	TRBV7-9	.	CASSSFGEQFF	TGTGCCAGCAGCTCTTTTGGGGAGCAGTTCTTC
TRBJ2-1	many	TRBV12-3/TRBV12-4	.	CASSLLGGISGEQFF	TGTGCCAGCAGTTTATTAGGGGGAATATCGGGTGAGCAGTTCTTC
TRBJ2-7	.	TRBV24-1	TRBD1	CATSEDPGQGIYEQYF	TGTGCCACCAGTGAGGATCCGGGACAGGGGATCTACGAGCAGTACTTC
TRBJ2-3	many	TRBV28	TRBD1	CASRRDREGTQYF	TGTGCCAGCAGAAGGGACAGGGAGGGTACGCAGTATTTT
TRBJ1-2	.	TRBV24-1	TRBD1	CATSDRTGGPSNYGYTF	TGTGCCACCAGTGATCGGACAGGGGGCCCCTCTAACTATGGCTACACCTTC
TRBJ2-4	many	TRBV5-1	.	CASSSDGSNWYF	TGCGCCAGCAGCTCGGACGGATCGAATTGGTACTTC
TRBJ1-5	once	TRBV5-5	.	CASSFQGESNQPQHF	TGTGCCAGCAGCTTTCAGGGCGAAAGCAATCAGCCCCAGCATTTT
TRBJ2-1	many	TRBV11-2	TRBD2	CASSHLAGYEQFF	TGTGCCAGCAGCCATCTAGCGGGATATGAGCAGTTCTTC
TRBJ2-3	few	TRBV4-3	.	CASSQGSGSTDTQYF	TGCGCCAGCAGCCAAGGGAGCGGCAGCACAGATACGCAGTATTTT
TRBJ2-3	.	TRBV12-3/TRBV12-4	TRBD2	CASSPAGGNTDTQYF	TGTGCCAGCAGTCCTGCGGGAGGAAACACAGATACGCAGTATTTT
TRBJ2-1	.	TRBV9	TRBD1	CASSVEGTGLWDEQFF	TGTGCCAGCAGCGTAGAAGGGACAGGGTTATGGGATGAGCAGTTCTTC
TRBJ2-1	.	TRBV6-5	.	CASSYSIPSERNEQFF	TGTGCCAGCAGTTACTCTATACCTAGCGAACGCAATGAGCAGTTCTTC
TRBJ2-1	few	TRBV20-1	.	CSAIIVSPGGDEQFF	TGCAGTGCTATAATTGTGTCTCCCGGTGGGGATGAGCAGTTCTTC
TRBJ2-1	many	TRBV11-2	.	CASSLGSAVQQFF	TGTGCCAGCAGCTTAGGGTCGGCAGTACAGCAGTTCTTC
TRBJ2-7	.	TRBV2	.	CASSVISSPFGEQYF	TGTGCCAGCAGTGTCATTAGCTCCCCCTTCGGGGAGCAGTACTTC
TRBJ1-2	.	TRBV24-1	TRBD1	CATSDPGGYGYTF	TGTGCCACCAGTGATCCAGGGGGTTATGGCTACACCTTC
TRBJ2-1	many	TRBV24-1	.	CATSDYIGGRTYNEQFF	TGTGCCACCAGTGATTACATTGGGGGCAGGACCTACAATGAGCAGTTCTTC
TRBJ2-5	once	TRBV9	.	CASSVEGWETQYF	TGTGCCAGCAGCGTAGAAGGGTGGGAGACCCAGTACTTC
TRBJ1-6	many	TRBV6-2/TRBV6-3	TRBD1	CASSSRTGNSPLHF	TGTGCCAGCAGTTCCCGGACAGGCAATTCACCCCTCCACTTT
TRBJ2-7	many	TRBV7-3	.	CASSLFKGYEQYF	TGTGCCAGCAGCTTATTTAAGGGCTACGAGCAGTACTTC
TRBJ2-7	many	TRBV7-2	.	CASSLSDYEQYF	TGTGCCAGCAGCTTGTCGGACTACGAGCAGTACTTC
TRBJ2-7	.	TRBV5-1	.	CASSLRQDRGAEQYF	TGCGCCAGCAGCTTGCGGCAGGACCGAGGGGCCGAGCAGTACTTC
TRBJ2-3	.	TRBV12-3/TRBV12-4	TRBD2	CASTDVAGAADTQYF	TGTGCCAGCACAGATGTAGCGGGAGCGGCAGATACGCAGTATTTT